The source of this T cell receptor beta chain is a study of cytomegalovirus exposure and HLA in healthy donors. Study-wide background: The same platform used for the roughly 610 first-cohort repertoires was also used for the 90 to 150 validation repertoires, as a later analysis reported. Findings of the study overall: The study recorded about 150 TCR beta chains that were cytomegalovirus-associated. The finding came from a later analysis; first-cohort TCR clusters tended to co-occur in the approximately 120 validation repertoires. There were some public TCRs occurring in many donors, but most TCR sequences were rare.

Clones were read by immunoSEQ multiplex PCR, and TCRdb kept only the in-frame ones, dropping some. The sample carries about 120,000 clones, over 65% recorded once. In this sample, this clone turned up a few times. Its cognate antigen is unknown. The germline CDR1 and CDR2 sequences are MGHRA and YSYEKL. V lost 4 bases and J lost 4; bases outside the gene matches: 9. The CDR3 has 16 residues. The sample taken for sequencing was PBMCs. J is TRBJ1-3 and V is TRBV4-1, with 8 bases aligning to TRBD1. The TCR sequence derives from a woman in her 30s in good health and CMV-seronegative. The CDR3 sequence: CASSPGQGSGGNTIYF. DNA of the CDR3: TGCGCCAGCAGCCCCGGACAGGGTTCGGGGGGAAACACCATATATTTT.